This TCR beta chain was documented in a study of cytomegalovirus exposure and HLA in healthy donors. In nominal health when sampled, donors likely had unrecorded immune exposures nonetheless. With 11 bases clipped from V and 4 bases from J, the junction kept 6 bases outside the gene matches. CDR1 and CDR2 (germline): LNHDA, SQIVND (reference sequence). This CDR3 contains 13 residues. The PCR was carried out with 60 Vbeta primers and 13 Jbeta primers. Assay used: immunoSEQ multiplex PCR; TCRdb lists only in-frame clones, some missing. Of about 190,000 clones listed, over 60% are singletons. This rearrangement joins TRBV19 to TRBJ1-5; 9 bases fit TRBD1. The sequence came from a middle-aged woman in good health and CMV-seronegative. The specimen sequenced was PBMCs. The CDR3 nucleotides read TGTGCCGCTGAGGGGACAGGGAATCAGCCCCAGCATTTT. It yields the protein CAAEGTGNQPQHF.